The 20 T cell receptor beta chains presented below share a single source sample, sequenced in a study of blood T cell repertoires in COVID-19. The protocol was immunoSEQ multiplex PCR, while the TCRdb copy is restricted to in-frame clones and leaves out a portion. This sample has around 140,000 clones, with about 82% found just once. The sequenced sample consisted of peripheral blood. These receptors all stem from a woman over 75 with active or convalescent COVID-19.

The rearrangement uses TRBV10-2 and TRBJ1-2, with 7 bases lining up with TRBD1. CDR3 length: 14 amino acids. V shed 8 bases and J 0 bases; nucleotides not matched to a gene: 6. Germline values: CDR1 WSHSY, CDR2 SAAADI. The CDR3 sequence is CASGGTDTNYGYTF. CDR3 sequence (DNA): TGCGCCAGCGGAGGGACAGATACTAACTATGGCTACACCTTC.

This clone has a handful of counts. This chain links TRBV20-1 with TRBJ1-2; maybe TRBD1 (6 bases). The V and J ends lost 7 bases and 7 bases respectively, with 13 bases between them. The CDR3 has 11 amino acids. In germline, CDR1 is DFQATT, CDR2 SNEGSKA (reference sequence). The CDR3 protein is CSGTGTIGYTF. The CDR3 nucleotides are TGCAGTGGCACGGGGACAATTGGCTACACCTTC.

This clone appeared once. The chain is built from TRBV2 and TRBJ1-5; a weak D match, TRBD1 (6 bases). Germline-derived CDR1 and CDR2 are SNHLY and FYNNEI. V gave up 6 bases and J gave up 5 bases, with 8 bases separating them. CDR3 length equals 12 residues. The CDR3 DNA is TGTGCCAGCAGAAGGACAGATCAGCCCCAGCATTTT. It yields the protein CASRRTDQPQHF.

The J gene is TRBJ1-1, the V gene TRBV4-2; no clear D gene. The germline CDR1 and CDR2 sequences are LGHNA and YNFKEQ. CDR3 size: 14 residues. V lost 0 bases and J lost 0, with 5 bases in between. This chain's CDR3 is CASSQEGLNTEAFF. CDR3 bases: TGTGCCAGCAGCCAAGAGGGCCTGAACACTGAAGCTTTCTTT.

The chain couples TRBV6-5 to TRBJ1-2; 8 bases map to TRBD1. CDR3 length: 14 residues. CDR1 and CDR2 (germline): MNHEY, SVGAGI. With 6 bases clipped from V and 1 base from J, the junction kept 4 bases outside the gene matches. CDR3: CASRPGGFNYGYTF. The DNA for the CDR3 is TGTGCCAGCAGACCAGGGGGCTTTAACTATGGCTACACCTTC.

This clone occurred many times. The chain couples TRBV6-2 or TRBV6-3 to TRBJ2-7, with D tentatively TRBD2 (7 bases). The CDR3 loop spans 14 amino acids. V was shortened by 5 bases and J by 4 bases, with 15 bases between the two germline ends. From germline, CDR1 is MNHEY and CDR2 SVGEGT. CDR3 amino acids: CASSLGGARYEQYF. CDR3 DNA sequence: TGTGCCAGCAGTCTGGGGGGGGCGCGGTACGAGCAGTACTTC.

This clone has just one count. V is TRBV4-1 and J is TRBJ2-3, with a weak D call TRBD1 (6 bases). This CDR3 is built from 14 residues. Germline V CDR1 and CDR2: MGHRA, YSYEKL. Trimming removed 8 bases at V and 5 bases at J, with 17 bases between. The CDR3 bases are TGCGCCAGCTCCCGACAGGAGGTGGGAGATACGCAGTATTTT. This gives the protein CASSRQEVGDTQYF.

This sequence joins TRBV7-2 and TRBJ2-3, with unresolved D. Germline assignment: CDR1 SGHTA and CDR2 FQGNSA. Between the trimmed V and J ends, which lost 6 bases and 0 bases, there was a span of 13 bases. The CDR3 is 15 amino acids. Here the CDR3 reads CASRPLPTSTDTQYF. The CDR3 coding sequence is TGTGCCAGCAGACCTCTACCCACTAGCACAGATACGCAGTATTTT.

This sequence joins TRBV19 and TRBJ1-1; 8 bases map to TRBD1. Germline V lookup: CDR1 LNHDA, CDR2 SQIVND (reference sequence). The CDR3 covers 14 residues. V was clipped by 5 bases and J by 6 bases; unmatched bases: 8. DNA of the CDR3: TGTGCCAGTAGTCCAGGACAGGGAGCCCCTGAAGCTTTCTTT. This codes for CASSPGQGAPEAFF. Filled out from reference TRBV19 and TRBJ1-1, the complete variable domain reads DGGITQSPKYLFRKEGQNVTLSCEQNLNHDAMYWYRQDPGQGLRLIYYSQIVNDFQKGDIAEGYSVSREKKESFPLTVTSAQKNPTAFYLCASSPGQGAPEAFFGQGTRLTVV.

The V gene is TRBV2, the J gene TRBJ1-5, with TRBD1 as a possible D gene (6 bases). Per the germline V gene, CDR1 is SNHLY and CDR2 is FYNNEI. V lost 6 bases and J 4 bases, leaving 16 bases between the germline ends. The CDR3 runs to 15 residues. The chain's CDR3 is CASSAGQIWNQPQHF. The CDR3 nucleotides read TGTGCCAGCAGCGCCGGACAGATTTGGAATCAGCCCCAGCATTTT.

This clone has a single count. The chain joins TRBV7-2 to TRBJ1-5, with 10 bases aligning to TRBD1. The CDR3 contains 15 residues. Germline V CDR1 and CDR2: SGHTA, FQGNSA. J lost 7 bases, V lost 5 bases, and 8 bases had no gene match. CDR3 amino acids: CASSVRQGASQPQHF. CDR3 nucleotides: TGTGCCAGCAGCGTCCGACAGGGGGCGAGCCAGCCCCAGCATTTT.

The V and J genes are TRBV7-8 and TRBJ2-1, with TRBD1 identical over 8 bases. The length of the CDR3 is 15 residues. Trimming removed 2 bases from V and 9 bases from J; junction bases left unmatched: 9. CDR1 SGHVS and CDR2 FQNEAQ come from the germline V gene. In DNA form, the CDR3 reads TGTGCCAGCAGCTTACGCGACAGGGGAACGGGTGAGCAGTTCTTC. It is translated as CASSLRDRGTGEQFF.

J is TRBJ1-6 and V is TRBV3-1 (or the pseudogene TRBV3-2), with a possible D match to TRBD1 (6 bases). The length of the CDR3 is 17 residues. V was trimmed by 0 bases and J by 3 bases, leaving 12 bases between them. The germline gives CDR1 LGHDT, CDR2 YNNKEL (reference sequence). CDR3 sequence reads: CASSQDRGARYNSPLHF. The CDR3 bases are TGTGCCAGCAGCCAAGATCGGGGGGCTCGCTATAATTCACCCCTCCACTTT.

The chain couples TRBV19 to TRBJ1-6; no clear D gene. The CDR3 totals 21 residues. With 4 bases removed from V and 3 bases from J, the gap between germline ends came to 28 bases. The germline CDR1 and CDR2 sequences are LNHDA and SQIVND (reference sequence). The CDR3 nucleotides read TGTGCCAGTAGTAGGACGCTGGGCCGGGGTTCGCGAGCGAACTATAATTCACCCCTCCACTTT. Encoded protein: CASSRTLGRGSRANYNSPLHF.

This clone was recorded only once. The V call is TRBV6-6, the J call TRBJ1-5; tentatively, D is TRBD1 (5 bases). CDR1 MNHNY and CDR2 SVGAGI come from the germline V gene (reference sequence). This CDR3 is built from 12 residues. Trimming took off 4 bases at V and 6 bases at J, with 7 bases between the two ends. CDR3 in amino acids: CASSSGLQPQHF. The CDR3 coding sequence is TGTGCCAGCAGTTCAGGGCTTCAGCCCCAGCATTTT.

V usage is TRBV18 and J usage is TRBJ1-1; tentative D call: TRBD1 (6 bases). This CDR3 is built from 16 residues. CDR1 and CDR2 from the germline V gene are KGHSH and LQKENI. V gave up 2 bases and J gave up 0 bases, with 13 bases separating them. The CDR3 protein is CASSPSNTGLNTEAFF. DNA of the CDR3: TGTGCCAGCTCACCATCCAATACAGGGTTGAACACTGAAGCTTTCTTT.

This clone was detected only a few times. The chain is built from TRBV9 and TRBJ1-6, with D possibly matching TRBD1 (6 bases). V lost 3 bases to trimming and J lost 9 bases, with 13 bases between them. This CDR3 contains 14 residues. Germline lookup yields CDR1 SGDLS and CDR2 YYNGEE. The CDR3 protein is CASSARTDTSPLHF. CDR3 sequence (DNA): TGTGCCAGCAGCGCAAGGACAGACACTTCACCCCTCCACTTT. Full variable domain (outside the CDR3, taken from reference TRBV9 and TRBJ1-6): DSGVTQTPKHLITATGQRVTLRCSPRSGDLSVYWYQQSLDQGLQFLIQYYNGEERAKGNILERFSAQQFPDLHSELNLSSLELGDSALYFCASSARTDTSPLHFGNGTRLTVT.

V usage is TRBV7-9 and J usage is TRBJ1-1; D gene ambiguous. The ends were cut back, 4 bases at V and 5 bases at J, with 14 bases in the middle. The germline CDR1 and CDR2 sequences are SEHNR and FQNEAQ (reference sequence). The CDR3 spans 14 residues. CDR3 bases: TGTGCCAGCAGCTCCTTTCAGATCAGGACTGAAGCTTTCTTT. This translates into CASSSFQIRTEAFF.

This clone was counted a few times. This chain links TRBV7-2 with TRBJ1-6; D gene unclear. The germline CDR1 and CDR2 sequences are SGHTA and FQGNSA. Trimming took off 8 bases at V and 9 bases at J, with 17 bases between the two ends. This CDR3 has 14 residues. CDR3 DNA sequence: TGTGCCAGCCGTCAGGACGGGGATCGTTCACCCCTCCACTTT. Translation: CASRQDGDRSPLHF.

V gene TRBV5-4 combines with J gene TRBJ1-1, with TRBD1 identical over 7 bases. The CDR3 length is 14 residues. The V and J ends lost 2 bases and 7 bases, in that order; junction bases with no gene match: 8. In germline, CDR1 is SGHNT, CDR2 YYREEE (reference sequence). This chain's CDR3 is CASSFLGGANEAFF. CDR3 in DNA: TGTGCCAGCAGCTTTCTAGGGGGCGCCAATGAAGCTTTCTTT.